This T cell receptor (beta chain) derives from a study of T cell repertoires in cytomegalovirus infection. Study-wide background: CMV infection together with matching HLA type was indicated by public TCR beta signatures. Study observations and caveats: The cumulative frequency of public TCR beta families identified carriers of CMV plus the relevant HLA. The ex vivo response was dominated by HLA-C-restricted CMV-specific TCR beta clonotypes.

The V gene lost 1 base and the J gene lost 2 bases, with 11 bases spanning the gap. The CDR3 length is 16 residues. Germline values: CDR1 SGHVS, CDR2 FNYEAQ. This clonotype appeared many times. The target antigen is unknown. TCRdb re-derived calls from the reads in MiXCR, one entry per CDR3 protein. The repertoire holds around 270,000 distinct CDR3 sequences, with roughly 10% as singletons. The J gene is TRBJ1-4, the V gene TRBV7-6; D call uncertain. Sequencing used PBMCs. This TCR derives from a human donor in good health (CMV status not recorded). Some clones in this sample may be carry-over from other donors' samples. This CDR3 is CASSLVPEMTNEKLFF. In nucleotides, the CDR3 is TGTGCCAGCAGCTTAGTACCCGAAATGACTAATGAAAAACTGTTTTTT.